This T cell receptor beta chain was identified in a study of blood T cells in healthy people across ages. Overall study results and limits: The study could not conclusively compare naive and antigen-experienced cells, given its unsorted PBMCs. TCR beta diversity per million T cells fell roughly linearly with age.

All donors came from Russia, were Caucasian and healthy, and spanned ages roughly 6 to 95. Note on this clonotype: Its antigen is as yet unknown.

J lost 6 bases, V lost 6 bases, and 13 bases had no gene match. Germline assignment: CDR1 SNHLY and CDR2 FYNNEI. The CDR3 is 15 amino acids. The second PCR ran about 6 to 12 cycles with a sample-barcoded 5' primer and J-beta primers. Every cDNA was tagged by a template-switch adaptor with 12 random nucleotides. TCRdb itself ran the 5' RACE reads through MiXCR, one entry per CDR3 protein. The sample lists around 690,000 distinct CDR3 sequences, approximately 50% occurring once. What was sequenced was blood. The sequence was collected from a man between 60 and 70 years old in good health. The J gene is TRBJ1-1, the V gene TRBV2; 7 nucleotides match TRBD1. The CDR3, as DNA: TGTGCCAGCAGCGGACCAGGGGGGGGTACGTCTGAAGCTTTCTTT. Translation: CASSGPGGGTSEAFF.